Presented here are 3 T cell receptor beta chains from one specimen sequenced in a study of blood T cells in healthy people across ages. The authors ran a second PCR of 7 to 11 cycles using a sample-barcoded 5' primer and a J-beta primer mix. MiXCR, applied by TCRdb to the 5' RACE reads, yields one record per CDR3 protein. The sample shows approximately 810,000 distinct CDR3 sequences, less than 35% of them seen only once. Sequenced material: blood. These receptors originate from a woman older than 75 in good health.

This clonotype was recorded a few times. A much larger clone differs by one base, so this may be a read error. The rearrangement uses TRBV7-2 and TRBJ2-5, with TRBD1 matching 9 bases. CDR3 length: 16 residues. Germline CDR1 SGHTA, CDR2 FQGNSA. V dropped 1 base and J dropped 2; count of bases not matched to a gene: 5. The CDR3 nucleotides read TGTGCCAGCAGCTTAGGACGGGACAGGGTACAAGAGACCCAGTACTTC. Protein sequence: CASSLGRDRVQETQYF.

In this sample, this clonotype turned up a few times. A much more abundant neighbour one base away suggests this may be a read error. V is TRBV5-1 and J is TRBJ2-6; no firm D call. Trimming took off 0 bases at V and 0 bases at J, with 7 bases between the two ends. Germline V gene sequence: CDR1 SGHRS, CDR2 YFSETQ. This CDR3 spans 16 amino acids. In nucleotides, the CDR3 is TGCGCCAGCAGCTTGGGGCAGCTCTCTGGGGCCAACGTCCTGACTTTC. This sequence encodes CASSLGQLSGANVLTF.

This clonotype was seen a few times. The rearrangement uses TRBV20-1 and TRBJ2-2; 8 bases match TRBD1. The CDR3 is 16 residues long. The J segment lost 3 bases and the V segment lost 1 base, leaving 7 bases of the junction unmatched. Germline values: CDR1 DFQATT, CDR2 SNEGSKA (reference sequence). CDR3 sequence: CSARVPGQVYTGELFF. CDR3 in DNA: TGCAGTGCTAGAGTTCCGGGACAGGTTTACACCGGGGAGCTGTTTTTT.